Listed here are 28 T cell receptor beta chains from one sample, sequenced in a study of early T cells in non-severe SARS-CoV-2 infection. MiXCR was run by TCRdb on the 5' RACE reads, yielding one entry per CDR3 protein. The profile covers about 23,000 distinct CDR3 sequences, with 4.5% to 5% appearing a single time and roughly 7.7% taken by the ten largest. The source material was whole blood. The receptors originated from an adult who was a healthcare worker with PCR-confirmed SARS-CoV-2 infection or an uninfected control (not recorded which).

This clonotype has just a few counts. The rearrangement links TRBV12-3 or TRBV12-4 to TRBJ2-5; no clear D. V dropped 2 bases and J dropped 5 bases, with 6 bases sitting between them. This CDR3 is built from 12 residues. CDR3 sequence (DNA): TGTGCCAGCAGTTTAAATATGGAGACCCAGTACTTC. Amino acids: CASSLNMETQYF.

This clonotype was seen many times. One end of the junction varies from germline; a read error may be responsible. J is TRBJ2-1 and V is TRBV5-6; D may be TRBD2 (5 bases). Germline CDR1 and CDR2: SGHDT and YYEEEE. This CDR3 spans 11 amino acids. The CDR3: CASSSDGIVAF. The CDR3 DNA sequence: TGTGCCAGCAGCTCCGACGGGATCGTGGCCTTC.

In this sample, this clonotype turned up many times. The V and J genes are TRBV5-1 and TRBJ2-1; D not resolved. Trimming removed 1 base at V and 7 bases at J, with 15 bases between. The CDR3 consists of 15 residues. Germline V gives CDR1 SGHRS, CDR2 YFSETQ. The CDR3 loop reads CASSLSPRTENEQFF. Here the CDR3 DNA reads TGCGCCAGCAGCTTGAGCCCAAGGACGGAAAATGAGCAGTTCTTC.

V and J are TRBV5-5 and TRBJ1-2; D gene uncertain. The CDR3 is 14 amino acids. The germline V gene has CDR1 SGHKS and CDR2 YYEKEE (reference sequence). V lost 8 bases and J lost 5, with 19 bases in between. CDR3 bases: TGTGCCAGTAGAGGACCCGGGGAAGAGTATGGCTACACCTTC. The encoded protein is CASRGPGEEYGYTF.

This clonotype has ten or more counts. J is TRBJ2-1 and V is TRBV5-8; D is uncertain. Germline V gene data show CDR1 as SGHTS and CDR2 as YDEGEE. Trimming shortened V by 0 bases and J by 8 bases, and 15 bases separated the two germline ends. The CDR3 covers 15 residues. The DNA for the CDR3 is TGTGCCAGCAGCTTGGTCGGCCTGGGATTCTATGAGCAGTTCTTC. This codes for CASSLVGLGFYEQFF.

The table lists this clonotype with many counts. The DNA of the CDR3 is TGCGCCAGCAGCCAAGTCTGGCGGGAATTGGACACTGAAGCTTTCTTT. Translating it yields CASSQVWRELDTEAFF. The chain has TRBV4-3 and TRBJ1-1; D is undetermined. The V gene's germline CDR1 is LGHNA and CDR2 YSLEER. The CDR3 has 16 residues. Trimming shortened V by 1 base and J by 3 bases, and 15 bases separated the two germline ends.

Note on this clonotype: This may be a read error, as it is one base from a much larger clone. V gene TRBV7-8 combines with J gene TRBJ1-2; D may be TRBD1 (6 bases). Germline-derived CDR1 and CDR2 are SGHVS and FQNEAQ. V was clipped by 5 bases and J by 3 bases, with 13 bases between them. This CDR3 has 14 amino acids. The CDR3 here is CASSPRTEDYGYTF. The CDR3 region has the DNA TGTGCCAGCAGCCCCAGGACAGAAGACTATGGCTACACCTTC. Full variable domain (rest looked up from reference TRBV7-8 and TRBJ1-2): GAGVSQSPRYKVAKRGQDVALRCDPISGHVSLFWYQQALGQGPEFLTYFQNEAQLDKSGLPSDRFFAERPEGSVSTLKIQRTQQEDSAVYLCASSPRTEDYGYTFGSGTRLTVV.

This clonotype was recorded at least ten times. V usage is TRBV30 and J usage is TRBJ2-3; D not resolved. V lost 2 bases, J lost 4 bases, and 7 bases lay in between. Germline V gene sequence: CDR1 GTSNPN, CDR2 SVGIG (reference sequence). There are 12 residues in the CDR3. CDR3 nucleotides: TGTGCCTGGAGTACGAGATCAGATACGCAGTATTTT. Translation: CAWSTRSDTQYF.

This rearrangement joins TRBV7-9 to TRBJ2-1, with D possibly being TRBD1 (6 bases). Per the germline V gene, CDR1 is SEHNR and CDR2 is FQNEAQ (reference sequence). The CDR3 consists of 16 residues. Trimming left V 4 bases short and J 5 bases short, with 18 bases between. CDR3 protein: CASSSSSRGDNNEQFF. The CDR3 DNA is TGTGCCAGCAGCTCCTCTAGCAGGGGAGACAACAATGAGCAGTTCTTC.

J is TRBJ1-5 and V is TRBV18; unclear D gene. The CDR3 runs to 14 residues. Germline V gene sequence: CDR1 KGHSH, CDR2 LQKENI. With 3 bases removed from V and 2 bases from J, the gap between germline ends came to 8 bases. CDR3 sequence reads: CASSPISGNQPQHF. The CDR3 bases are TGTGCCAGCTCACCTATTTCGGGCAATCAGCCCCAGCATTTT.

This clonotype has at least ten counts. The chain employs TRBV6-2 or TRBV6-3 and TRBJ1-2; D is ambiguous. The CDR3 is 12 amino acids. The ends were cut back, 8 bases at V and 4 bases at J, with 11 bases in the middle. Germline lookup yields CDR1 MNHEY and CDR2 SVGEGT. For the CDR3, the DNA is TGTGCCAGCGGAACTAGAGGCTATGGCTACACCTTC. Translating it yields CASGTRGYGYTF.

This clonotype was counted many times. CDR3 sequence reads: CASSLWGKAFF. DNA for the CDR3: TGTGCCAGCAGTTTATGGGGTAAAGCTTTCTTT. V gene TRBV12-3 or TRBV12-4 combines with J gene TRBJ1-1, with D uncertain. The CDR3 runs to 11 residues. The germline V and J ends were trimmed by 2 bases and 9 bases, with 7 bases remaining between them.

This clonotype has more than one count but fewer than ten. The chain employs TRBV7-9 and TRBJ2-7; 7 bases are shared with TRBD2. The CDR3 length is 15 residues. Germline loops: CDR1 SEHNR, CDR2 FQNEAQ (reference sequence). V was pared by 5 bases and J by 1 base, with 8 bases of the junction left unmatched. This chain's CDR3 is CASSPLGGESYEQYF. DNA for the CDR3: TGTGCCAGCAGCCCCTTGGGGGGGGAATCCTACGAGCAGTACTTC.

This clonotype was seen many times. J is TRBJ2-2 and V is TRBV27; weak D call: TRBD1 (6 bases). Trimming took off 3 bases at V and 9 bases at J, with 8 bases between the two ends. The CDR3 runs 12 residues. Germline assignment: CDR1 MNHEY and CDR2 SMNVEV (reference sequence). The CDR3 coding sequence is TGTGCCAGCAGTTTGGACAGTCGGGAGCTGTTTTTT. Translated: CASSLDSRELFF.

This clonotype was found many times. The chain couples TRBV7-6 to TRBJ1-4; D ambiguous. The CDR3 is 9 residues long. From germline, CDR1 is SGHVS and CDR2 FNYEAQ. The germline V and J ends were trimmed by 8 bases and 8 bases, with 3 bases remaining between them. CDR3 DNA sequence: TGTGCCAGCTGGGAAAAACTGTTTTTT. Translation: CASWEKLFF.

This clonotype has ten or more counts. The rearrangement links TRBV4-3 to TRBJ2-5; 8 nucleotides line up with TRBD1. The germline CDR1 and CDR2 sequences are LGHNA and YSLEER. The V segment lost 1 base and the J segment 2 bases; nucleotides outside the gene matches: 6. The CDR3 is made up of 16 amino acids. The CDR3 loop reads CASSQGSRTGQETQYF. CDR3 coding DNA: TGCGCCAGCAGCCAAGGGTCCCGGACAGGGCAAGAGACCCAGTACTTC.

This clonotype was seen at least ten times. The chain employs TRBV7-8 and TRBJ2-5; 13 positions agree with TRBD2. Germline CDR1 reads SGHVS; CDR2 reads FQNEAQ. V shed 1 base and J 4 bases; nucleotides not matched to a gene: 9. This CDR3 is built from 18 residues. CDR3 bases: TGTGCCAGCAGCTTAGACCGACTAGCGGGGGGATCAGGAGAGACCCAGTACTTC. Translation gives CASSLDRLAGGSGETQYF.

In this sample, this clonotype turned up a few times. The chain employs TRBV13 and TRBJ2-7, with 7 bases that match TRBD1. The trim removed 5 bases at V and 0 bases at J, leaving 7 bases unmatched. Germline CDR1 reads PRHDT; CDR2 reads FYEKMQ (reference sequence). The CDR3 sequence is 15 residues long. CDR3 DNA sequence: TGTGCCAGCAGCCAGGGACAGCACTTCTCCTACGAGCAGTACTTC. Residues: CASSQGQHFSYEQYF.

J is TRBJ2-7 and V is TRBV24-1; 8 bases agree with TRBD1. The ends lost 3 bases at V and 8 bases at J; junction bases unmatched: 8. This CDR3 comprises 14 residues. Germline V CDR1 and CDR2: KGHDR, SFDVKD. The CDR3 nucleotides are TGTGCCACCAGTGATACCCGACAGGGGTCGAAGCAGTACTTC. It yields the protein CATSDTRQGSKQYF.

At least ten counts were recorded for this clonotype. The V gene is TRBV7-8, the J gene TRBJ2-7; possible D gene TRBD1, 6 bases. Trimming pared 10 bases from V and 3 bases from J, leaving 16 bases between. This CDR3 contains 13 residues. Germline V gene data show CDR1 as SGHVS and CDR2 as FQNEAQ. The CDR3 is CATSRDTLYEQYF. The DNA of the CDR3 is TGTGCCACCTCTAGGGACACCCTCTACGAGCAGTACTTC.

The chain links TRBV27 to TRBJ2-3, with 7 bases identical to TRBD1. Trimming cost V 6 bases and J 0 bases; bases outside gene matches: 6. The germline V gene has CDR1 MNHEY and CDR2 SMNVEV (reference sequence). The length of the CDR3 is 15 residues. The DNA for the CDR3 is TGTGCCAGCAGATGGACAGGTCCCAGCACAGATACGCAGTATTTT. It is translated as CASRWTGPSTDTQYF.

This clonotype was observed at least ten times. This chain joins TRBV5-1 and TRBJ2-1, with 9 bases aligning to TRBD1. The V gene's germline CDR1 is SGHRS and CDR2 YFSETQ. With 0 bases clipped from V and 7 bases from J, the junction kept 5 bases outside the gene matches. The CDR3 covers 15 residues. The CDR3 nucleotides read TGCGCCAGCAGCTTGGTGACAGGGGGGAGGAATGAGCAGTTCTTC. This codes for CASSLVTGGRNEQFF.

This clonotype occurred many times. The V call is TRBV20-1, the J call TRBJ1-1, with unresolved D. V lost 5 bases and J 1 base, leaving 11 bases between the germline ends. The CDR3 contains 13 residues. Germline V gives CDR1 DFQATT, CDR2 SNEGSKA (reference sequence). CDR3 in amino acids: CSASALRNTEAFF. In DNA, the CDR3 is TGCAGTGCTTCGGCCCTTAGGAACACTGAAGCTTTCTTT.

This clonotype was observed at least ten times. V usage is TRBV20-1 and J usage is TRBJ1-5; tentative D call: TRBD1 (6 bases). The germline V gene encodes CDR1 DFQATT and CDR2 SNEGSKA (reference sequence). The CDR3 has 16 residues. Deletions cut 2 bases from V and 5 bases from J, with 19 bases between. This chain's CDR3 is CSARQGQATDYQPQHF. The CDR3, as DNA: TGCAGTGCTAGACAGGGGCAGGCTACCGATTATCAGCCCCAGCATTTT.

This clonotype was detected ten times or more. V is TRBV19 and J is TRBJ2-2; 7 bases align to TRBD2. There are 15 residues in the CDR3. V trimming: 5 bases; J trimming: 6 bases; junction bases outside the gene matches: 9. Per germline, CDR1 LNHDA and CDR2 SQIVND (reference sequence). CDR3 bases: TGTGCCAGTAGTTTCTCTAGCGGAGGAGCCGGGGAGCTGTTTTTT. The encoded protein is CASSFSSGGAGELFF.

This clonotype was seen many times. The chain links TRBV3-1 to TRBJ2-1, with 14 bases aligning to TRBD2. The germline V gene has CDR1 LGHDT and CDR2 YNNKEL (reference sequence). This CDR3 contains 18 residues. The V and J ends lost 0 bases and 3 bases, in that order; junction bases with no gene match: 4. The DNA for the CDR3 is TGTGCCAGCAGCCAAGACCAGGGACTAGCGGGGGTCTACAATGAGCAGTTCTTC. Translating gives CASSQDQGLAGVYNEQFF.

On this clonotype itself: A much larger clone is a single base away; this may be a read error. This chain uses TRBV28 with TRBJ2-3, with 7 bases fitting TRBD2. The CDR3 runs to 14 residues. From germline, CDR1 is MDHEN and CDR2 SYDVKM. This CDR3 is CPSSFAGDTDTQYF. CDR3 nucleotide sequence: TGTCCCAGCAGTTTCGCGGGGGACACAGATACGCAGTATTTT. The full variable domain, with the rest looked up from reference TRBV28 and TRBJ2-3, is DVKVTQSSRYLVKRTGEKVFLECVQDMDHENMFWYRQDPGLGLRLIYFSYDVKMKEKGDIPEGYSVSREKKERFSLILESASTNQTSMYLCPSSFAGDTDTQYFGPGTRLTVL.

The chain recombines TRBV10-2 with TRBJ2-5; D ambiguous. The V end was cut by 6 bases, the J end by 0 bases, with 5 bases between. CDR1 and CDR2 from the germline V gene are WSHSY and SAAADI. The CDR3 runs 12 residues. CDR3 amino acids: CASRKYQETQYF. CDR3 in DNA: TGCGCCAGCAGGAAATACCAAGAGACCCAGTACTTC.